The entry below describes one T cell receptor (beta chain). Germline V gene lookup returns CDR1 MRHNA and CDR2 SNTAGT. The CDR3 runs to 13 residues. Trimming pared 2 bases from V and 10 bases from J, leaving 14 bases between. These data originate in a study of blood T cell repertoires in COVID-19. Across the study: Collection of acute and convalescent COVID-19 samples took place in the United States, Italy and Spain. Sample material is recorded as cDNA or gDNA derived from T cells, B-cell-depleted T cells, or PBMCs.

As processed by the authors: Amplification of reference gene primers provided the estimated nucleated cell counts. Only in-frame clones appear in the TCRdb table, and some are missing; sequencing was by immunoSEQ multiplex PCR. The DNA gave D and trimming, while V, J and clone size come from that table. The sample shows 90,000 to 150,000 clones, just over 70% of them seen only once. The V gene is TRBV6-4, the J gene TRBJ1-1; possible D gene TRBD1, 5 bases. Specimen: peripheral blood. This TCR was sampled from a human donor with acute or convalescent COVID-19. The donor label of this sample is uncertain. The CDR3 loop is CASSDVAGSPAFF. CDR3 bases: TGTGCCAGCAGTGACGTGGCAGGGTCACCAGCTTTCTTT.